These 9 T cell receptor beta chains came from one sample sequenced in a study of T-cell reconstitution after alpha-beta-depleted transplantation in children. For TCRbeta, the library was prepared with unique molecular identifiers. Using its own MiXCR run on the PCR reads, TCRdb lists one record per CDR3 protein. The sample includes 200,000 to 300,000 distinct CDR3 sequences, about a quarter of them seen just once. The sample in question was PBMCs, obtained before TCRalphabeta/CD19-depleted stem cell transplant. The receptors originated from a girl aged 2-10 years with Fanconi anemia, due to receive a stem cell transplant.

This clonotype was seen repeatedly, ten times or more. This chain connects TRBV28 to TRBJ2-7, with D possibly matching TRBD1 (5 bases). Germline V gene lookup returns CDR1 MDHEN and CDR2 SYDVKM. This CDR3 has 13 amino acids. Trimming left V 4 bases short and J 1 base short, with 8 bases between. CDR3 residues: CASSSSGSYEQYF. The CDR3 DNA is TGTGCCAGCAGTTCGTCAGGGTCCTACGAGCAGTACTTC.

The V gene is TRBV29-1, the J gene TRBJ2-1; 12 bases match TRBD2. Germline lookup yields CDR1 SQVTM and CDR2 ANQGSEA. This CDR3 comprises 16 residues. The V segment lost 6 bases and the J segment 5 bases; nucleotides outside the gene matches: 11. The CDR3 spells CSVLRTSGAFNNEQFF. CDR3 DNA sequence: TGCAGCGTCCTCAGGACTAGCGGGGCCTTTAACAATGAGCAGTTCTTC.

This clonotype was recorded a few times. The chain recombines TRBV20-1 with TRBJ2-7; TRBD1 matches at 8 bases. The germline V gene encodes CDR1 DFQATT and CDR2 SNEGSKA (reference sequence). The V and J ends lost 4 bases and 3 bases, in that order; junction bases with no gene match: 20. The CDR3 sequence is 18 residues long. Written as DNA, the CDR3 is TGCAGTGCTAAGGACCGGACAGGGATTAAGCTGGGGGTCTACGAGCAGTACTTC. Amino acid sequence: CSAKDRTGIKLGVYEQYF.

CDR3 in amino acids: CASSLLGTGRGSTEAFF. Written as DNA, the CDR3 is TGCGCCAGCAGCTTGCTAGGGACAGGCCGAGGATCCACTGAAGCTTTCTTT. The V and J genes are TRBV5-1 and TRBJ1-1; TRBD1 aligns across 8 bases. Germline V CDR1 and CDR2: SGHRS, YFSETQ. V lost 1 base and J lost 4; bases outside the gene matches: 12. The CDR3 runs 17 residues.

V and J are TRBV20-1 and TRBJ1-5, with D perhaps TRBD1 (5 bases). CDR1 is DFQATT, CDR2 SNEGSKA, per germline (reference sequence). Trimming removed 3 bases at V and 0 bases at J, with 12 bases between. The CDR3 runs 15 residues. The CDR3 DNA follows: TGCAGTGCTAGTCCCCCCGGGGGTAGCAATCAGCCCCAGCATTTT. Encoded protein: CSASPPGGSNQPQHF.

This clonotype has ten or more counts. The gene calls are TRBV7-6 and TRBJ1-3; no reliable D call. Looked up from germline, CDR1 is SGHVS and CDR2 is FNYEAQ. The CDR3 contains 16 residues. Trimming left V 2 bases short and J 4 bases short, with 15 bases between. CDR3 region: CASSLNRGFAGNTIYF. Written as DNA, the CDR3 is TGTGCCAGCAGCTTAAACCGGGGATTCGCGGGAAACACCATATATTTT.

V and J are TRBV6-4 and TRBJ2-3; a possible D gene is TRBD2 (6 bases). V was shortened by 1 base and J by 0 bases, with 11 bases between the two germline ends. CDR3 length: 16 amino acids. Germline loops: CDR1 MRHNA, CDR2 SNTAGT. The CDR3 DNA reads as TGTGCCAGCAGTGACTTTGCGGGGCGTAGCACAGATACGCAGTATTTT. Its translation is CASSDFAGRSTDTQYF.

At least ten counts were recorded for this clonotype. The chain joins TRBV29-1 to TRBJ1-1; D not resolved. V was pared by 0 bases and J by 7 bases, with 12 bases between. Germline lookup yields CDR1 SQVTM and CDR2 ANQGSEA. The CDR3 runs to 13 residues. Here the CDR3 DNA reads TGCAGCGTTGAAGATCCGTACGGTTATGAAGCTTTCTTT. Its protein product is CSVEDPYGYEAFF.

The chain is built from TRBV13 and TRBJ2-1; TRBD2 matches at 11 bases. CDR3 length equals 20 residues. Germline CDR1 is PRHDT and CDR2 is FYEKMQ (reference sequence). V lost 4 bases to trimming and J lost 0 bases; unmatched junction nucleotides: 14. CDR3 protein: CASSSYKRTSGRSSYNEQFF. The CDR3 coding sequence is TGTGCCAGCAGCTCCTATAAACGGACTAGCGGGCGAAGCTCCTACAATGAGCAGTTCTTC.